The following is a TCR beta chain sequence with its context. What it binds is unknown. Germline V gene data show CDR1 as MRHNA and CDR2 as SNTAGT. J lost 3 bases, V lost 0 bases, and 4 bases had no gene match. This CDR3 has 16 amino acids. The sample belongs to a study of cytomegalovirus exposure and HLA in healthy donors. With 60 Vbeta and 13 Jbeta primers, the PCR was carried out. This table comes from immunoSEQ multiplex PCR, and its TCRdb copy is limited to in-frame clones, with some not included. The table lists about 170,000 clones, more than 70% of them singletons. Whole-study results and caveats: TCR beta V segments were, for the most part, productive about 87% or about 30% of the time in an earlier analysis. Across donors, most TCRs were seen rarely, yet some public ones were widespread. For TCR beta chains, V- and J-gene trimming was later linked to a missense DCLRE1C variant.

This chain uses TRBV6-4 with TRBJ2-1, with 8 nucleotides matching TRBD2. This TCR was sampled from a male donor in good health and CMV-seronegative. Sequencing used PBMCs. CDR3 loop: CASSDSFGGVYNEQFF. The DNA of the CDR3 is TGTGCCAGCAGTGACTCGTTCGGGGGGGTCTACAATGAGCAGTTCTTC.